This entry features one T cell receptor (beta chain) sequence. The antigen remains undetermined. The sample belongs to a study of T cells after yellow fever vaccination. Whole-study results and caveats: Weaker overall was a secondary response that nonetheless peaked faster, on day 5 versus 15. Some clonotypes were seen in both the CD4 and the CD8 compartments. These made up a small share and likely arose from convergent recombination. Subsequent booster samples again held most clones from primary vaccination (96% CD4, roughly 88% CD8).

TCR cDNA was made by 5'RACE template switching, adding a universal primer site and UMIs. Via MiXCR, TCRdb re-called the 5' RACE reads, giving one row per CDR3 protein. Here the sample spans about 320,000 distinct CDR3 sequences, approximately 4% being singletons. Sequencing was performed on PBMCs, taken 15 days after the yellow fever booster vaccination. The receptor comes from a man younger than 35 who received the YFV17D yellow fever vaccine.

CDR3 sequence (DNA): TGTGCCAGCAGCTCCCGGGGGGGATCGGGAAACACCATATATTTT. It yields the protein CASSSRGGSGNTIYF. This chain links TRBV7-2 with TRBJ1-3, with D possibly being TRBD1 (5 bases). The V gene's germline CDR1 is SGHTA and CDR2 FQGNSA. The CDR3 consists of 15 residues. Trimming pared 4 bases from V and 4 bases from J, leaving 14 bases between.